These 25 T cell receptor beta chains were all obtained from the same sample, sequenced in a study of shared clonotypes between healthy human individuals. TCRdb keeps only in-frame clones here, not all; method: immunoSEQ multiplex PCR. The sample holds approximately 2.4 million clones, around 95% seen once. Sequencing was performed on naive CD4+ T cells sorted from blood. Described subset: CD45RA+ positively selected. All receptors come from a man younger than 35 in good health.

The V gene is TRBV5-4, the J gene TRBJ2-1; 11 bases align to TRBD1. The CDR3 runs 15 residues. The germline CDR1 and CDR2 sequences are SGHNT and YYREEE (reference sequence). V was clipped by 0 bases and J by 5 bases; unmatched bases: 1. The chain's CDR3 is CASSLGGQGDNEQFF. The CDR3 nucleotides are TGTGCCAGCAGCTTGGGGGGACAGGGGGACAATGAGCAGTTCTTC. Supplemented by reference TRBV5-4 and TRBJ2-1, the full variable domain reads ETGVTQSPTHLIKTRGQQVTLRCSSQSGHNTVSWYQQALGQGPQFIFQYYREEENGRGNFPPRFSGLQFPNYSSELNVNALELDDSALYLCASSLGGQGDNEQFFGPGTRLTVL.

The gene calls are TRBV19 and TRBJ2-4, with 8 positions matching TRBD1. Germline CDR1 LNHDA, CDR2 SQIVND (reference sequence). The length of the CDR3 is 15 residues. V lost 1 base, J lost 5 bases, and 4 bases stayed unmatched. CDR3 region: CASSIGTGTQNIQYF. CDR3 DNA sequence: TGTGCCAGTAGTATAGGGACAGGGACCCAAAACATTCAGTACTTC.

The J gene is TRBJ2-7, the V gene TRBV7-2; 11 positions agree with TRBD2. The CDR3 has 14 amino acids. The J segment lost 3 bases and the V segment lost 3 bases, leaving 1 base of the junction unmatched. Germline V gene lookup returns CDR1 SGHTA and CDR2 FQGNSA. CDR3 DNA: TGTGCCAGCAGCTTTACTAGCGGGGGCTACGAGCAGTACTTC. This codes for CASSFTSGGYEQYF.

The chain couples TRBV29-1 to TRBJ2-7; 8 positions agree with TRBD2. Unmatched junction bases numbered 3, after V lost 3 bases and J lost 2 bases. The CDR3 runs to 13 residues. The germline V gene encodes CDR1 SQVTM and CDR2 ANQGSEA. DNA of the CDR3: TGCAGCGTTGATATTAGCGGGGCCTACGAGCAGTACTTC. Its translation is CSVDISGAYEQYF.

The chain is built from TRBV27 and TRBJ2-7; 8 positions agree with TRBD1. With 7 bases clipped from V and 0 bases from J, the junction kept 8 bases outside the gene matches. Germline V gene data show CDR1 as MNHEY and CDR2 as SMNVEV (reference sequence). The CDR3 loop spans 15 amino acids. Here the CDR3 reads CASKRPGTGSYEQYF. The DNA of the CDR3 is TGTGCCAGCAAACGCCCCGGGACAGGCTCCTACGAGCAGTACTTC.

The V call is TRBV5-4, the J call TRBJ1-1; D not resolved. The CDR3 consists of 13 residues. Per the germline V gene, CDR1 is SGHNT and CDR2 is YYREEE (reference sequence). V was cut by 3 bases and J by 1 base, with 7 bases left in between. CDR3 sequence reads: CASSSPPNTEAFF. The CDR3 DNA reads as TGTGCCAGCAGCTCCCCCCCGAACACTGAAGCTTTCTTT.

Remarks on this clone: The sample carries other DNA sequences with the same CDR3. This rearrangement joins TRBV4-1 to TRBJ2-5; D could derive from TRBD1 or TRBD2 (5 bases each). CDR1 is MGHRA and CDR2 is YSYEKL in the germline V gene. The CDR3 is made up of 15 amino acids. Trimming removed 1 base from V and 1 base from J, with 10 bases in between. In nucleotides, the CDR3 is TGCGCCAGCAGCCAAGCTGGGACGGCCCAAGAGACCCAGTACTTC. It codes for CASSQAGTAQETQYF.

The chain is built from TRBV25-1 and TRBJ2-7; 7 positions match TRBD1. The CDR3 consists of 16 residues. Germline V gene data show CDR1 as MGHDK and CDR2 as SYGVNS. With V trimmed by 0 bases and J by 2 bases, 7 bases remained unmatched. The CDR3 bases are TGTGCCAGCAGTGAATATGGGGACAGAAGTACCTACGAGCAGTACTTC. Protein sequence: CASSEYGDRSTYEQYF.

This clone was picked up one time. The chain couples TRBV6-1 to TRBJ2-2; 7 positions agree with TRBD2. Germline trimming cut 6 bases from V and 5 bases from J; bases unmatched to any gene: 12. The CDR3 contains 16 residues. Germline loops: CDR1 MNHNS, CDR2 SASEGT. The CDR3 DNA sequence: TGTGCCAGCAGCGAACAGGCGGGAGCCCGGACCGGGGAGCTGTTTTTT. It encodes CASSEQAGARTGELFF.

This chain connects TRBV25-1 to TRBJ1-1, with TRBD1 matching over 8 bases. The CDR3 covers 13 residues. V was pared by 4 bases and J by 5 bases, with 3 bases of the junction left unmatched. Germline V lookup: CDR1 MGHDK, CDR2 SYGVNS. The CDR3 here is CASSAQGATEAFF. Here the CDR3 DNA reads TGTGCCAGCAGTGCTCAGGGGGCTACTGAAGCTTTCTTT.

This chain joins TRBV28 and TRBJ1-5; D not resolved. Germline CDR1 is MDHEN and CDR2 is SYDVKM. The CDR3 has 19 residues. V lost 3 bases to trimming and J lost 0 bases, with 21 bases between them. CDR3 amino acids: CASSLNMWQTDYSNQPQHF. DNA of the CDR3: TGTGCCAGCAGTTTGAATATGTGGCAAACCGATTATAGCAATCAGCCCCAGCATTTT.

This chain joins TRBV10-3 and TRBJ1-6; 8 bases agree with TRBD1. The CDR3 totals 17 residues. The junction had 14 bases not matched to a gene; V was cut back by 3 bases and J by 10 bases. Germline lookup yields CDR1 ENHRY and CDR2 SYGVKD. The CDR3 DNA follows: TGTGCCATCAGTGATGCGGACAGGGAGGTTATACAATCACCCCTCCACTTT. Amino acid sequence: CAISDADREVIQSPLHF.

This chain joins TRBV11-1 and TRBJ2-1, with a weak D call TRBD1 (5 bases). The CDR3 loop spans 14 amino acids. Germline V gene sequence: CDR1 SGHAT, CDR2 FQDESV (reference sequence). Trimming removed 1 base at V and 7 bases at J, with 11 bases between. Here the CDR3 reads CASSLDRLGNEQFF. The CDR3 DNA reads as TGTGCCAGCAGCTTAGACAGGTTGGGTAATGAGCAGTTCTTC.

This chain connects TRBV2 to TRBJ2-1; D is undetermined. The CDR3 spans 14 residues. The V gene lost 8 bases and the J gene lost 0 bases, with 11 bases spanning the gap. Germline V lookup: CDR1 SNHLY, CDR2 FYNNEI. Written as DNA, the CDR3 is TGTGCCAGCCCCCTGCCCACCTCCTACAATGAGCAGTTCTTC. Translated, it gives CASPLPTSYNEQFF.

J is TRBJ2-5 and V is TRBV5-8; 10 bases are shared with TRBD1. The CDR3 runs 15 residues. Germline CDR1 is SGHTS and CDR2 is YDEGEE. Trimming took 0 bases from V and 5 from J; bases not matched to a gene: 4. The CDR3 region is CASSLVTGGDETQYF. DNA of the CDR3: TGTGCCAGCAGCTTGGTGACAGGGGGCGACGAGACCCAGTACTTC. The entire variable domain, with the rest obtained from reference TRBV5-8 and TRBJ2-5, is as follows: EAGVTQSPTHLIKTRGQQATLRCSPISGHTSVYWYQQALGLGLQFLLWYDEGEERNRGNFPPRFSGRQFPNYSSELNVNALELEDSALYLCASSLVTGGDETQYFGPGTRLLVL.

The chain links TRBV27 to TRBJ1-6; perhaps TRBD1 as D (5 bases). The CDR3 is 15 residues long. Looked up from germline, CDR1 is MNHEY and CDR2 is SMNVEV (reference sequence). The germline V and J ends were trimmed by 7 bases and 7 bases, with 17 bases remaining between them. In DNA form, the CDR3 reads TGTGCCAGCACGAACGCCGGGACGCCAAATTCACCCCTCCACTTT. Its translation: CASTNAGTPNSPLHF.

The chain links TRBV2 to TRBJ2-3, with TRBD2 identical over 8 bases. Germline CDR1 reads SNHLY; CDR2 reads FYNNEI. The CDR3 spans 15 residues. Trimming took 3 bases from V and 6 from J; bases not matched to a gene: 8. This CDR3 reads CASSDSGGPRDTQYF. The CDR3, as DNA: TGTGCCAGCAGTGATTCGGGAGGGCCGAGGGATACGCAGTATTTT.

The gene calls are TRBV12-2 and TRBJ2-1; whether TRBD2, the table's D call, matches the DNA was not checked. TRBV12-2 represents a pseudogene. The CDR3 runs to 18 residues. The CDR3 reads CASRFLGLAGVPYNEQFF. Written as DNA, the CDR3 is TGTGCAAGTCGCTTTCTCGGACTAGCGGGAGTACCCTACAATGAGCAGTTCTTC.

In this sample, this clone turned up once. The chain recombines TRBV7-2 with TRBJ2-2; the D gene is possibly TRBD2 (7 bases). CDR3 length: 15 residues. V shed 5 bases and J shed 3 bases, with 13 bases lying between them. Germline loops: CDR1 SGHTA, CDR2 FQGNSA. This chain's CDR3 is CASSPGGMDTGELFF. In nucleotides, the CDR3 is TGTGCCAGCAGCCCGGGGGGCATGGACACCGGGGAGCTGTTTTTT.

This clone has just one count. J is TRBJ2-7 and V is TRBV18; D perhaps matches TRBD2 (7 bases). Germline V gives CDR1 KGHSH, CDR2 LQKENI. This CDR3 has 14 amino acids. Trimming took off 0 bases at V and 6 bases at J, with 12 bases between the two ends. The CDR3 region is CASSPPKRGGEQYF. DNA of the CDR3: TGTGCCAGCTCACCACCAAAAAGGGGGGGCGAGCAGTACTTC.

On this clone: The sample has other DNA sequences that encode this CDR3 too. This sequence joins TRBV27 and TRBJ2-6; the D is unclear. In germline, CDR1 is MNHEY, CDR2 SMNVEV (reference sequence). Trimming shortened V by 1 base and J by 0 bases, and 4 bases separated the two germline ends. This CDR3 is built from 15 residues. CDR3 loop: CASSLLGSGANVLTF. Here the CDR3 DNA reads TGTGCCAGCAGTTTATTGGGCTCTGGGGCCAACGTCCTGACTTTC.

V and J are TRBV2 and TRBJ2-2, with 7 bases fitting TRBD1. V lost 7 bases, J lost 2 bases, and 4 bases stayed unmatched. This CDR3 is built from 14 residues. Germline-derived CDR1 and CDR2 are SNHLY and FYNNEI. CDR3 protein: CASNRQGNTGELFF. CDR3 sequence (DNA): TGTGCCAGCAATAGACAGGGCAACACCGGGGAGCTGTTTTTT.

The rearrangement joins TRBV6-1 to TRBJ2-7; D is ambiguous. The germline V and J ends were trimmed by 6 bases and 6 bases, with 21 bases remaining between them. CDR1 is MNHNS and CDR2 is SASEGT in the germline V gene. The CDR3 spans 15 residues. The CDR3 spells CASSGGRRGDVEQYF. The CDR3 coding sequence is TGTGCCAGCAGCGGCGGCCGCAGAGGAGACGTCGAGCAGTACTTC.

On this clone: The same CDR3 is also encoded by other DNA sequences in this sample. The rearrangement uses TRBV9 and TRBJ2-3; 9 nucleotides line up with TRBD2. CDR3 length equals 14 residues. Trimming removed 4 bases from V and 3 bases from J; junction bases left unmatched: 3. The V gene's germline CDR1 is SGDLS and CDR2 YYNGEE. CDR3 nucleotides: TGTGCCAGCAGCCTCACTAGCGGGACAGATACGCAGTATTTT. Translation: CASSLTSGTDTQYF.

V and J are TRBV7-2 and TRBJ2-2; D tentatively reads TRBD1 or TRBD2 (6 bases each). In germline, CDR1 is SGHTA, CDR2 FQGNSA. The CDR3 totals 17 residues. The V end was cut by 6 bases, the J end by 1 base, with 18 bases between. CDR3 sequence (DNA): TGTGCCAGCAGTCTAGGCTACGGGGGCGTGAACACCGGGGAGCTGTTTTTT. Protein product: CASSLGYGGVNTGELFF. The variable domain in full, with the rest retrieved from reference TRBV7-2 and TRBJ2-2, is GAGVSQSPSNKVTEKGKDVELRCDPISGHTALYWYRQSLGQGLEFLIYFQGNSAPDKSGLPSDRFSAERTGGSVSTLTIQRTQQEDSAVYLCASSLGYGGVNTGELFFGEGSRLTVL.